This entry lists 8 T cell receptor beta chains sequenced from one sample in a study of blood T cell repertoires in COVID-19. Profiling relied on immunoSEQ multiplex PCR, and the TCRdb table lists in-frame clones only, not all of them. The data show about half a million clones, 75% to 90% seen once. Sequenced material: peripheral blood. The receptors stem from a man between 18 and 35 years old with COVID-19, enrolled during active disease.

The chain combines TRBV19 with TRBJ2-1; 9 bases are a match to TRBD2. This CDR3 spans 16 amino acids. V lost 8 bases and J lost 9; bases outside the gene matches: 17. CDR1 and CDR2 from the germline V gene are LNHDA and SQIVND (reference sequence). The chain's CDR3 is CASHRAVASGTGEQFF. The CDR3 DNA follows: TGTGCCAGTCATAGGGCCGTGGCTAGCGGGACGGGTGAGCAGTTCTTC. The entire variable domain, with the rest obtained from reference TRBV19 and TRBJ2-1, is as follows: DGGITQSPKYLFRKEGQNVTLSCEQNLNHDAMYWYRQDPGQGLRLIYYSQIVNDFQKGDIAEGYSVSREKKESFPLTVTSAQKNPTAFYLCASHRAVASGTGEQFFGPGTRLTVL.

The CDR3 protein is CASVLRDQPQHF. Here the CDR3 DNA reads TGTGCCAGCGTCCTCCGGGATCAGCCCCAGCATTTT. The rearrangement uses TRBV5-4 and TRBJ1-5; D gene uncertain. CDR3 length equals 12 residues. The V and J ends lost 7 bases and 5 bases respectively, with 10 bases between them. Germline CDR1 and CDR2: SGHNT and YYREEE (reference sequence).

The chain employs TRBV5-4 and TRBJ1-4; D might be TRBD1 (5 bases). The V end lost 1 base, the J end lost 3 bases, and 13 bases lay between the germline ends. Germline V gene sequence: CDR1 SGHNT, CDR2 YYREEE (reference sequence). The CDR3 is 16 residues long. The chain's CDR3 is CASSLRGRAANEKLFF. DNA for the CDR3: TGTGCCAGCAGCTTGCGCGGCAGGGCAGCTAATGAAAAACTGTTTTTT.

This clone is a singleton in its sample. The CDR3 DNA is TGTGCCAGCAGTTTAGTAAGGGGACAGCACTACTCCTACGAGCAGTACTTC. The encoded protein is CASSLVRGQHYSYEQYF. This chain links TRBV28 with TRBJ2-7, with 7 bases aligning to TRBD1. From germline, CDR1 is MDHEN and CDR2 SYDVKM. Unmatched junction bases numbered 10, after V lost 2 bases and J lost 0 bases. The CDR3 is made up of 17 amino acids.

The chain recombines TRBV10-1 with TRBJ1-1; D gene ambiguous. The CDR3 loop spans 13 amino acids. Germline V CDR1 and CDR2: WNHNN, SYGVQD (reference sequence). V was clipped by 8 bases and J by 1 base, with 11 bases between them. The CDR3 region has the DNA TGCGCCAGCTCCCGCTCCAGGAACACTGAAGCTTTCTTT. Its protein product is CASSRSRNTEAFF.

V usage is TRBV3-1 (or the pseudogene TRBV3-2) and J usage is TRBJ2-2; TRBD2 matches at 9 bases. Trimming took 5 bases from V and 0 from J; bases not matched to a gene: 10. The CDR3 contains 18 residues. CDR1 is LGHDT and CDR2 is YNNKEL in the germline V gene (reference sequence). For the CDR3, the DNA is TGTGCCAGCAGCGGTCCGTTTAGCGGGGGACCGAACACCGGGGAGCTGTTTTTT. It codes for CASSGPFSGGPNTGELFF.

The rearrangement links TRBV6-2 or TRBV6-3 to TRBJ2-7; 13 positions agree with TRBD2. This CDR3 has 14 amino acids. CDR1 is MNHEY, CDR2 SVGEGT, per germline. Germline trimming cut 4 bases from V and 9 bases from J; bases unmatched to any gene: 6. The chain's CDR3 is CASSLTSGGPGQYF. Here the CDR3 DNA reads TGTGCCAGCAGTTTGACTAGCGGGGGGCCCGGGCAGTACTTC.

J is TRBJ1-2 and V is TRBV19, with 8 bases matching TRBD1. CDR3 size: 15 residues. Trimming took 5 bases from V and 5 from J; bases not matched to a gene: 10. CDR1 LNHDA and CDR2 SQIVND come from the germline V gene (reference sequence). The CDR3 DNA reads TGTGCCAGTAGTGTCCTGTGGGACAGGCGATATGGCTACACCTTC. Protein product: CASSVLWDRRYGYTF.